The present entry profiles one T cell receptor (beta chain) with its context. Its cognate antigen has yet to be identified. No base quality values were provided; no much bigger clone lies one nucleotide off. V and J are truncated by 6 bases and 2 bases respectively, leaving an intervening sequence of 14 bases. The germline V gene encodes CDR1 SGHDT and CDR2 YYEEEE. The CDR3 goes from the cysteine to the phenylalanine over 14 residues. CDR3 DNA only is kept here, 42 bases in frame from base 1. This entry comes from a study of memory CD8 T cells in hepatitis C reinfection (dated by TCRdb to the late 2010s). Background for the entire study: Among the donors, three cleared two back-to-back HCV infections on their own, whereas two got rid of a primary infection but ended up chronically infected after reinfection. An HCV reinfection was defined as a positive HCV RNA test that came after two negative tests taken at least 60 days apart. Samples for the late or post reinfection period were taken 12 to 24 weeks after reinfection was detected. The TCR beta repertoire of virus-specific CD8 T cells was tracked longitudinally in five or six donors across an HCV reinfection episode. About five reinfection cases with stored pre-reinfection samples were identified between about 2009 and 2013. In the reinfection study, participants with a resolved prior HCV infection were followed up every 3 months. Overall study results and their limits: With only four to six donors, the study could not reach definitive conclusions about public clonotypes linked to secondary clearance.

Receptors were amplified or captured by the immunoSEQ multiplex PCR assay. Genomic DNA was extracted from the sorted cells, and Adaptive Biotechnologies' automated high-throughput method was used to sequence the TCR beta V, D and J regions. A two-step, bias-controlled multiplex PCR was used to amplify CDR3 regions. An Illumina instrument was used to sequence the amplified TCR beta libraries. On the authors' methods: Demultiplexed reads were processed to lower amplification and sequencing bias, and the IMGT database was used to assign CDR3 sequences to gene families. ImmunoSEQ software version 2.0 was used to analyze the repertoire data. Out-of-frame sequences and sequences containing stop codons in the CDR3 were removed from the clonotype lists. Clonotypes below 0.01% frequency were excluded because they corresponded to less than one cell. Richness was calculated by dividing observed richness by input cell number, and evenness was calculated by dividing Shannon entropy by log observed richness. Repertoire diversity and similarity between time points were quantified using Simpson diversity and Morisita-Horn overlap indices. Clonotypes were sorted into dominant (>1%), sub-dominant (0.5-0.99%), low abundance (0.1-0.49%) or lowest abundance (<0.1%) groups. For the germline index, total nucleotide additions were subtracted from total CDR3 length, and that difference was then divided by total CDR3 length. This is the immuneACCESS table as TCRdb keeps it, with only in-frame sequences that have V and J called. A part of the clones is gone; compared with another copy, unresolved V genes explain less than half, and the rest is unexplained. V, J and clone size were drawn from that table, and D and trimming were deduced from the DNA. Here the sample has approximately 49,000 clones; roughly 89% occur a single time. Clones ranked in the top ten supply 0.72% of the sample.

In light of the paper, this sample's time point label describes: late/post reinfection, 12 to 24 weeks after detection. The sorted cells were sequenced directly ex vivo, without any in vitro expansion ahead of TCR sequencing. The donors were people who inject drugs and were enrolled in the Montreal Acute Hepatitis C Cohort Study (HEPCO) in Canada. Total naive CD8 T cells, sorted as viable CD3+ CD8+ CD45RO-, came from a couple of donors at all three reinfection time points as controls. Before sorting, cryopreserved peripheral blood mononuclear cells were thawed and CD8 T cells were purified from those thawed cells. The MACS CD8+ T cell Isolation Kit was used to enrich CD8 T cells through negative selection. A BD FACSAria II sorter with FACSDiva software was used for cell sorting, and FlowJo was used for data analysis.

The source material was naive CD8+ T cells sorted from blood. What this sample's cell subset or site label stands for: total naive CD8+CD45RO- T cells. The sequence came from a young man with hepatitis C virus infection. This sequence uses TRBV5-6 and TRBJ2-5; a weak D assignment points to TRBD2 (6 bases agree). CDR3 region: CASTPGRLQETQYF. The nucleotide sequence is TGTGCCAGCACCCCGGGGAGGCTACAAGAGACCCAGTACTTC.